The 3 T cell receptor beta chains below come from one sample, sequenced in a study of cytomegalovirus exposure and HLA in healthy donors (TCRdb year 2017). Receptors were amplified or captured by the immunoSEQ multiplex PCR assay. For the multiplex PCR, a mixture combining 60 forward primers for TCR Vbeta segments and 13 reverse primers for TCR Jbeta segments was used. TCRdb re-hosts the immuneACCESS table, in-frame sequences only. Its copies lack some clones; in the studies checked, an unresolved V gene accounts for under half of them, and the cause for the rest is not known. The table for this sample lists some 170,000 clones; approximately 80% of them were counted only once. The ten largest clones capture 9% to 10% of the sample. The sequenced sample was PBMCs. The receptors derive from a man younger than 35 in good health and CMV-seropositive.

This chain joins TRBV2 and TRBJ2-1; 8 bases are a match to TRBD2. Looked up from germline, CDR1 is SNHLY and CDR2 is FYNNEI. V dropped 0 bases and J dropped 5; count of bases not matched to a gene: 3. The CDR3 sequence is 15 residues long. CDR3 sequence reads: CASSEAQRGHNEQFF. CDR3 DNA sequence: TGTGCCAGCAGTGAAGCCCAGCGGGGGCACAATGAGCAGTTCTTC.

CDR3 bases: TGTGCTAGTGGTTGGGGGGTCCTCTCTGAGCAGTTCTTC. It yields the protein CASGWGVLSEQFF. The chain has TRBV12-5 and TRBJ2-1, with D possibly TRBD2 on 6 matching bases. Germline-derived CDR1 and CDR2 are LGHNT and FRNRAP. CDR3 size: 13 residues. Trimming left V 4 bases short and J 9 bases short, with 13 bases between.

The rearrangement joins TRBV13 to TRBJ2-1; maybe TRBD1 (6 bases). Trimming took 0 bases from V and 8 from J, leaving 8 bases between them. The germline V gene has CDR1 PRHDT and CDR2 FYEKMQ (reference sequence). This CDR3 region has 13 residues. CDR3 region: CASSLGRGHEQFF. Written as DNA, the CDR3 is TGTGCCAGCAGCTTAGGCAGGGGACATGAGCAGTTCTTC.